This TCR beta chain is from a study of cytomegalovirus exposure and HLA in healthy donors. The CDR3 totals 18 residues. The ends lost 8 bases at V and 6 bases at J; junction bases unmatched: 19. The germline CDR1 and CDR2 sequences are SEHNR and FQNEAQ (reference sequence). Libraries were prepared by immunoSEQ multiplex PCR; TCRdb keeps only in-frame clonotypes and omits some of them. The sample lists roughly 150,000 clones; roughly 91% were seen once. The receptor comes from a man younger than 30 in good health and CMV-seronegative. The chain carries TRBV7-9 and TRBJ2-2, with 9 bases fitting TRBD1. The specimen was PBMCs. The CDR3 reads CASAKPGQGPDRAGELFF. The CDR3 bases are TGTGCCAGCGCCAAACCGGGACAGGGCCCAGATAGGGCCGGGGAGCTGTTTTTT.